The clone carrying this T cell receptor beta chain was counted between two and nine times. The record originates from a study of blood T cell repertoires in COVID-19. The ends lost 3 bases at V and 1 base at J; junction bases unmatched: 3. Germline values: CDR1 ENHRY, CDR2 SYGVKD. The CDR3 has 15 residues. Authors' data handling: Amplification with reference gene primers provided the estimates of nucleated cell counts. TCRdb's table, derived via immunoSEQ multiplex PCR, lists solely in-frame clones and lacks some. That table supplies the V and J calls and clone size; D and trimming were determined from the DNA. The table has 150,000 to 200,000 clones, 70% to 85% seen once.

This chain connects TRBV10-3 to TRBJ1-5; 7 bases align to TRBD1. The specimen was PBMCs or T cells enriched from blood (not recorded which). The receptor was derived from a man aged 50-59 years who had recovered from COVID-19. CDR3 coding DNA: TGTGCCATCAGTGACTTACAGGGGAGCAATCAGCCCCAGCATTTT. This sequence encodes CAISDLQGSNQPQHF.